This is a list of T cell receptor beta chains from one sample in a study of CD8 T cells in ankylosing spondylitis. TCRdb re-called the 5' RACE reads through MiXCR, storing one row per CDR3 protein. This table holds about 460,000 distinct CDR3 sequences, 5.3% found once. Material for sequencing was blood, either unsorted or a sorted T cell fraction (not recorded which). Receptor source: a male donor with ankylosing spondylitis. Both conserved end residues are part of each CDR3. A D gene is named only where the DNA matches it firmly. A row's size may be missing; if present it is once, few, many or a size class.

CDR3nt: TGCGCCAGCAGCTTGGCCCAGAGCTCCTACAATGAGCAGTTCTTC
CDR3aa: CASSLAQSSYNEQFF
j_gene: TRBJ2-1
d_gene: NA
v_gene: TRBV5-1
abundance: many

CDR3nt: TGTGCCACCAGTGATTTCGACTTCCCACAGCATACGCAGTATTTT
CDR3aa: CATSDFDFPQHTQYF
j_gene: TRBJ2-3
d_gene: NA
v_gene: TRBV24-1
abundance: few

CDR3nt: TGTGCCAGCAGTTTAGGGGGACAGGGCTATGGCTACACCTTC
CDR3aa: CASSLGGQGYGYTF
j_gene: TRBJ1-2
d_gene: TRBD1
v_gene: TRBV12-3/TRBV12-4
abundance: many

CDR3nt: TGTGCCATCAGGCCGGGACACTCGAACACTGAAGCTTTCTTT
CDR3aa: CAIRPGHSNTEAFF
j_gene: TRBJ1-1
d_gene: NA
v_gene: TRBV10-3
abundance: many

CDR3nt: TGTGCTAGCAGCTCCCAGAGTGGAGACTCTGGGGCCAACGTCCTGACTTTC
CDR3aa: CASSSQSGDSGANVLTF
j_gene: TRBJ2-6
d_gene: NA
v_gene: TRBV7-7
abundance: few

CDR3nt: TGCGCCAGCAGCGTGACAGCAGGGGATGAAAAACTGTTTTTT
CDR3aa: CASSVTAGDEKLFF
j_gene: TRBJ1-4
d_gene: NA
v_gene: TRBV4-3
abundance: few

CDR3nt: TGTGCCAGCAGTACCCCGGGCAGGACTTACGAGCAGTACTTC
CDR3aa: CASSTPGRTYEQYF
j_gene: TRBJ2-7
d_gene: NA
v_gene: TRBV28
abundance: NA

CDR3nt: TGCAGTGCTAGCCACAACGTGGGCGAAAAACTGTTTTTT
CDR3aa: CSASHNVGEKLFF
j_gene: TRBJ1-4
d_gene: NA
v_gene: TRBV20-1
abundance: many

CDR3nt: TGCGCCAGCAGACAACATACATCAGAGACCCAGTACTTC
CDR3aa: CASRQHTSETQYF
j_gene: TRBJ2-5
d_gene: NA
v_gene: TRBV5-1
abundance: many

CDR3nt: TGCGCGGGACTAGCGGTCTCTGGGGCCAACGTCCTGACTTTC
CDR3aa: CAGLAVSGANVLTF
j_gene: TRBJ2-6
d_gene: TRBD2
v_gene: TRBV20-1
abundance: few

CDR3nt: TGTGCCAGCAGCTTAGCCCTTCCTAACTATGGCTACACCTTC
CDR3aa: CASSLALPNYGYTF
j_gene: TRBJ1-2
d_gene: NA
v_gene: TRBV7-2
abundance: many

CDR3nt: TGCGCCAGCGGTACGCAGGGAGGGAACACTGAAGCTTTCTTT
CDR3aa: CASGTQGGNTEAFF
j_gene: TRBJ1-1
d_gene: NA
v_gene: TRBV5-1
abundance: many

CDR3nt: TGTGCCAGCAGCCCTGCTGGGGGGAGGACCTACGAGCAGTACTTC
CDR3aa: CASSPAGGRTYEQYF
j_gene: TRBJ2-7
d_gene: NA
v_gene: TRBV7-2
abundance: few

CDR3nt: TGTGCCATCAGTGAGGGTCGATACGAGCAGTACTTC
CDR3aa: CAISEGRYEQYF
j_gene: TRBJ2-7
d_gene: NA
v_gene: TRBV10-3
abundance: many

CDR3nt: TGCGCCAGCAGCTTGGGGTTCAGCGGGAGGACCACAGATACGCAGTATTTT
CDR3aa: CASSLGFSGRTTDTQYF
j_gene: TRBJ2-3
d_gene: TRBD2
v_gene: TRBV5-1
abundance: many

CDR3nt: TGCAGTGCTAGACACAGGGGACGGGAAAAACTGTTTTTT
CDR3aa: CSARHRGREKLFF
j_gene: TRBJ1-4
d_gene: TRBD1
v_gene: TRBV20-1
abundance: many

CDR3nt: TGTGCCAGCAGTTACGGGGTCGAAGAGACCCAGTACTTC
CDR3aa: CASSYGVEETQYF
j_gene: TRBJ2-5
d_gene: NA
v_gene: TRBV6-5
abundance: many

CDR3nt: TGTGCCAGCAGCTTTACGACAGAAGAGACCCAGTACTTC
CDR3aa: CASSFTTEETQYF
j_gene: TRBJ2-5
d_gene: NA
v_gene: TRBV7-2
abundance: many

CDR3nt: TGTGCCAGCAGCTGGGGGAACCCCTACGAGCAGTACTTC
CDR3aa: CASSWGNPYEQYF
j_gene: TRBJ2-7
d_gene: NA
v_gene: TRBV7-9
abundance: many

CDR3nt: TGTGCCAGCAGCGTAGTGGGGGGCAGACTTGGGACGCAGTATTTT
CDR3aa: CASSVVGGRLGTQYF
j_gene: TRBJ2-3
d_gene: NA
v_gene: TRBV9
abundance: many

CDR3nt: TGCAGTGCTAGACCGGGGTTGTACAATGAGCAGTTCTTC
CDR3aa: CSARPGLYNEQFF
j_gene: TRBJ2-1
d_gene: NA
v_gene: TRBV20-1
abundance: many

CDR3nt: TGTGCCATCAGTTTCTCCGGGACAGGGGGCTACAATGAGCAGTTCTTC
CDR3aa: CAISFSGTGGYNEQFF
j_gene: TRBJ2-1
d_gene: TRBD1
v_gene: TRBV10-3
abundance: many

CDR3nt: TGTGCCAGCAGCCCCCTAAGACTAGCGGGAAGGTACGAGCAGTACTTC
CDR3aa: CASSPLRLAGRYEQYF
j_gene: TRBJ2-7
d_gene: TRBD2
v_gene: TRBV11-2
abundance: many

CDR3nt: TGTGCCAGCAGCTTAGTCAACAGGGGTTCCGACACCGGGGAGCTGTTTTTT
CDR3aa: CASSLVNRGSDTGELFF
j_gene: TRBJ2-2
d_gene: TRBD1
v_gene: TRBV7-2
abundance: many

CDR3nt: TGCAGTGCTGGGCGTAGCGGGGGTAACACAGATACGCAGTATTTT
CDR3aa: CSAGRSGGNTDTQYF
j_gene: TRBJ2-3
d_gene: TRBD2
v_gene: TRBV20-1
abundance: many

CDR3nt: TGTGCCAGCAGCTTAGGGGGACCGGCTTATGGCTACACCTTC
CDR3aa: CASSLGGPAYGYTF
j_gene: TRBJ1-2
d_gene: NA
v_gene: TRBV11-2
abundance: few

CDR3nt: TGTGCCAGCAGCACGGACGCTGGGAGGCAAGAGACCCAGTACTTC
CDR3aa: CASSTDAGRQETQYF
j_gene: TRBJ2-5
d_gene: NA
v_gene: TRBV5-4
abundance: many